This is a list of T cell receptor beta chains from one sample in a study of cytomegalovirus exposure and HLA in healthy donors. The protocol was immunoSEQ multiplex PCR, while the TCRdb copy is restricted to in-frame clones and leaves out a portion. The repertoire includes some 56,000 clones, around 83% of them detected once, and about 1.6% sits in the top ten. Sample: PBMCs. Every receptor here comes from a human donor in good health. Both conserved end residues are part of each CDR3.

V gene	J gene	CDR3 protein
TRBV7-9	TRBJ1-1	CSSSYPGSWNTEAFF
TRBV7-3	TRBJ2-2	CASSSNSGGETGELFF
TRBV4-3	TRBJ1-3	CASSQEFTGSPGNTIYF
TRBV5-1	TRBJ1-4	CASSLQAATNEKLFF
TRBV28	TRBJ2-5	CASSPLSFVGTQYF
TRBV5-1	TRBJ2-7	CASSLGSFMGEQYF
TRBV9	TRBJ2-7	CASSPTTVGGREQYF
TRBV14	TRBJ2-7	CASSRSSGQPYEQYF
TRBV18	TRBJ2-7	CASSPDTSYEQYF
TRBV15	TRBJ1-1	CATSRVSRVYNEAFF
TRBV5-1	TRBJ2-1	CASGTNRAYNEQFF
TRBV29-1	TRBJ2-3	CSVQRGETTDTQYF
TRBV9	TRBJ1-6	CASSRTAGGADTPLHF
TRBV5-1	TRBJ2-3	CASSLNGQRTDTQYF
TRBV11-2	TRBJ2-7	CASSLRAGVSYEQYF
TRBV7-2	TRBJ1-2	CASSTVGVNYGYTF
TRBV5-5	TRBJ1-4	CASSGGRGVGEKLFF
TRBV6-5	TRBJ2-2	CASRDTSGDTGELFF
TRBV4-1	TRBJ2-7	CASKINLLSYEQYF
TRBV18	TRBJ2-7	CASSHTSGKYEQYF
TRBV9	TRBJ2-3	CASSVQAGGTDTQYF
TRBV7-2	TRBJ2-3	CASRYQTGGTDTQYF
TRBV4-2	TRBJ2-3	CASSQGGKTDTQYF
TRBV19	TRBJ2-1	CASSILRGSDPFNEQFF
TRBV7-9	TRBJ2-1	CASSSHSGGANNEQFF
TRBV27	TRBJ1-2	CASSPTIWDGQWYGYTF
TRBV5-1	TRBJ2-1	CARSWTSEQNEQFF
TRBV7-9	TRBJ2-5	CASSPVVAGWETQYF
TRBV6-5	TRBJ2-7	CASRLHGVYSYEQYF
TRBV7-8	TRBJ2-3	CASSSQRGVTDTQYF
TRBV7-2	TRBJ2-7	CASSSRTGEYEQYF
TRBV9	TRBJ2-3	CASSDSTPPRALTDTQYF
TRBV6-6	TRBJ1-1	CASNGQVRYTEAFF
TRBV4-3	TRBJ2-5	CASSQDRGASETQYF
TRBV4-3	TRBJ2-7	CASSRTAGGRYEQYF
TRBV27	TRBJ1-2	CASSPSVGQYGYTF
TRBV7-2	TRBJ2-1	CASSFYRDGNEQFF
TRBV7-9	TRBJ1-2	CASSSGFSGGYTF
TRBV11-2	TRBJ2-2	CASSSGFSTGELFF
TRBV29-1	TRBJ2-5	CSVGPGGWDIKETQYF